The present entry profiles one TCR beta chain with its context. Its antigen remains undetermined. No quality values exist for individual bases; no much larger clone is one base distant. From its cysteine to its phenylalanine, the CDR3 spans 15 amino acids. Left in the record is the CDR3 DNA by itself, 45 bases read in frame from the first base. Trimming costs V 0 bases and J 9 bases, and their ends lie 17 bases apart. CDR1 and CDR2 (SGHTS, YDEGEE) derive from the germline V gene. Libraries were built with the immunoSEQ multiplex PCR assay. The hsTCRB Kit was used according to the manufacturer's protocol to amplify rearranged TCR beta chain sequences. TCRB libraries were sequenced on an Illumina MiSeq. The paper's data handling went like this. Demultiplexing, trimming and gene mapping were performed with the kit vendor's proprietary platform. Held by TCRdb, this immuneACCESS table contains in-frame sequences only and omits some clones. Under half of the omission traces to an unresolved V gene where checked; the cause of the rest is unknown. V, J and clone size derive from that table, while D and trimming were established from the DNA sequence. Present in this sample are about 86,000 clones, roughly 85% of which were seen just once. The ten largest clones add up to 2% to 2.5% of the sample.

These data come from a study of a mutant IDH1 vaccine in newly diagnosed glioma (dated by TCRdb to the early 2020s). About the full investigation: Eight vaccinations were administered to patients in weeks 1, 3, 5, 7, 11, 15, 19 and 23, corresponding to visits V03 through V10. Vaccination began 4-6 weeks after radiotherapy alone, or alongside temozolomide cycles in the chemotherapy-containing groups. Of the approximately 35 treated patients, roughly 62% were male and 37.5% were female, and the mean age was 40.4 years. Before enrollment, most patients had been given radiochemotherapy with temozolomide as standard therapy, while the rest had received either radiotherapy alone or temozolomide alone. Peripheral blood was collected at six visits: V03 (baseline), V05, V07, V10, V12 and V13. For exploratory analyses, 25 to 30 treated patients had longitudinal TCRB deep sequencing done wherever samples were available.

Points the paper makes about the study in general: PBMC samples for TCRB deep sequencing were selected based on availability. It was noted by the authors that analyses of patient blood samples could not be reproduced owing to sample limitations. Vaccine-induced immune responses across multiple MHC alleles were detected in approximately 94% of patients. No apparent relationship was observed between pseudoprogression and alterations in the top peripheral T cell clonotypes detected by TCRB sequencing.

The sample's time point label is to be understood as: week 23, last vaccination. A 20-mer mutant IDH1 peptide at 300 micrograms in Montanide made up each vaccine dose, which was injected subcutaneously together with topical imiquimod. Newly diagnosed WHO grade 3 or 4 IDH1-mutant astrocytomas showing loss of nuclear ATRX were present in the donors. The samples were drawn from NOA16, a multicentre, single-arm, open-label phase I trial in Germany that tested a mutant IDH1 peptide vaccine in humans for the first time. The DNeasy Blood and Tissue Kit was used to extract genomic DNA from EDTA blood for TCRB sequencing.

The sequence was obtained from a man younger than 45 with glioma. Some clones in this sample may be carry-over from other donors' samples. The specimen comprised PBMCs, sampled from a glioma patient whose treatment included an IDH1 peptide vaccine. The receptor chain draws on TRBV5-8 and TRBJ2-3, with the D segment identity uncertain. CDR3 sequence: CASSLGAGSPGTQYF. The sequence in DNA is TGTGCCAGCAGCTTGGGAGCCGGGTCCCCAGGAACGCAGTATTTT.